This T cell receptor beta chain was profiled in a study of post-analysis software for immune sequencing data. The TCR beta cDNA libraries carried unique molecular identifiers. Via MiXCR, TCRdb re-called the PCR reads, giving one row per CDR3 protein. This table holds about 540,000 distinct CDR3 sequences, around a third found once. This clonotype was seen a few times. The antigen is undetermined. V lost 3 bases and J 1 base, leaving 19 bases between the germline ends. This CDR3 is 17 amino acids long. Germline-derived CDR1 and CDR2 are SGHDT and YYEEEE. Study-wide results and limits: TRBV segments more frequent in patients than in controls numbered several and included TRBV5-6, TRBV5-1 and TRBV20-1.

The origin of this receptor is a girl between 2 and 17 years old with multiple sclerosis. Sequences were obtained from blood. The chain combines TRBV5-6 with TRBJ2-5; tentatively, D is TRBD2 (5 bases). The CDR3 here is CASSSSGVPVSQETQYF. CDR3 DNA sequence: TGTGCCAGCAGCTCTTCCGGGGTCCCCGTCAGCCAAGAGACCCAGTACTTC. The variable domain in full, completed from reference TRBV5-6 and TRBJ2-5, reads DAGVTQSPTHLIKTRGQQVTLRCSPKSGHDTVSWYQQALGQGPQFIFQYYEEEERQRGNFPDRFSGHQFPNYSSELNVNALLLGDSALYLCASSSSGVPVSQETQYFGPGTRLLVL.